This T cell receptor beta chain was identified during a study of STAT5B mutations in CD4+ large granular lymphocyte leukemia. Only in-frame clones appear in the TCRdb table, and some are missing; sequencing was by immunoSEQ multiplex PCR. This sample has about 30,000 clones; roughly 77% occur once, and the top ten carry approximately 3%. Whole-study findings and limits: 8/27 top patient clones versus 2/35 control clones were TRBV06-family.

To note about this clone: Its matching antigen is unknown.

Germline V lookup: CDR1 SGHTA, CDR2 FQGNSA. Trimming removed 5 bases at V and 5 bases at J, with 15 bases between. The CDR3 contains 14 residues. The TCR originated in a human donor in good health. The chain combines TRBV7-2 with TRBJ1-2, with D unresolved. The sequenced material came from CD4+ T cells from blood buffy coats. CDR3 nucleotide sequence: TGTGCCAGCAGCACCACCGGCGGGATTTATGGCTACACCTTC. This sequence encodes CASSTTGGIYGYTF.